The 23 T cell receptor beta chains listed next were all sequenced from one sample in a study of blood T cell repertoires in COVID-19. Profiling relied on immunoSEQ multiplex PCR, and the TCRdb table lists in-frame clones only, not all of them. The profile covers approximately 390,000 clones, with 70% to 90% appearing a single time and 2.3% taken by the ten largest. The specimen was peripheral blood. The receptor source for this set is a woman aged 60-75 years with COVID-19, enrolled during active disease.

In its sample, this clone was seen once. V is TRBV11-3 and J is TRBJ2-7; D remains unclear. Trimming stripped 3 bases from V and 3 bases from J, with 12 bases between. CDR1 and CDR2 (germline): SGHNT, YENEEA. The CDR3 runs to 14 residues. The DNA of the CDR3 is TGTGCCAGCAGCTTCCGAAGCAGGAACTACGAGCAGTACTTC. Its protein is CASSFRSRNYEQYF. The variable domain in full, with the rest retrieved from reference TRBV11-3 and TRBJ2-7, is EAGVVQSPRYKIIEKKQPVAFWCNPISGHNTLYWYLQNLGQGPELLIRYENEEAVDDSQLPKDRFSAERLKGVDSTLKIQPAELGDSAVYLCASSFRSRNYEQYFGPGTRLTVT.

J is TRBJ1-6 and V is TRBV5-1, with 7 nucleotides matching TRBD1. V lost 4 bases and J lost 7; bases outside the gene matches: 8. CDR1 and CDR2 (germline): SGHRS, YFSETQ. The CDR3 consists of 15 residues. The CDR3, as DNA: TGCGCCAGCAGCCTCACAGGGGTGAACAATTCACCCCTCCACTTT. It specifies CASSLTGVNNSPLHF.

The chain is built from TRBV18 and TRBJ2-1, with 9 bases identical to TRBD1. This CDR3 is 16 amino acids long. The germline gives CDR1 KGHSH, CDR2 LQKENI. V was clipped by 4 bases and J by 0 bases; unmatched bases: 4. The CDR3 is CASSRDRGNSYNEQFF. The CDR3 DNA follows: TGTGCCAGCTCACGAGACAGGGGGAACTCCTACAATGAGCAGTTCTTC.

The rearrangement uses TRBV5-6 and TRBJ2-1; TRBD1 might be the D (6 bases). Germline values: CDR1 SGHDT, CDR2 YYEEEE. The V end was cut by 2 bases, the J end by 1 base, with 10 bases between. The CDR3 loop spans 15 amino acids. CDR3 sequence: CASSFRTVSYNEQFF. CDR3 DNA: TGTGCCAGCAGCTTCAGGACAGTTTCCTACAATGAGCAGTTCTTC.

V is TRBV9 and J is TRBJ1-3; 8 nucleotides match TRBD1. Germline lookup yields CDR1 SGDLS and CDR2 YYNGEE. With 3 bases clipped from V and 4 bases from J, the junction kept 6 bases outside the gene matches. CDR3 length: 15 residues. In nucleotides, the CDR3 is TGTGCCAGCAGCGACCTCGGGACAGGAGGAAACACCATATATTTT. Its protein product is CASSDLGTGGNTIYF.

V is TRBV20-1 and J is TRBJ2-5; D not resolved. This CDR3 region has 11 residues. The germline V and J ends were trimmed by 6 bases and 5 bases, with 10 bases remaining between them. Germline V gene sequence: CDR1 DFQATT, CDR2 SNEGSKA (reference sequence). The CDR3 region is CSASPGETQYF. The CDR3, as DNA: TGCAGTGCCAGTCCCGGGGAGACCCAGTACTTC.

There are a few counts of this clone. The rearrangement links TRBV3-1 (or the pseudogene TRBV3-2) to TRBJ1-5; a weak D match, TRBD1 (5 bases). The CDR3 is 17 amino acids. Per germline, CDR1 LGHDT and CDR2 YNNKEL (reference sequence). V was clipped by 0 bases and J by 1 base, with 13 bases between them. The CDR3, as DNA: TGTGCCAGCAGCCAAGAGGCGCCCAGGGTGAGCAATCAGCCCCAGCATTTT. Translation gives CASSQEAPRVSNQPQHF.

The chain is built from TRBV7-9 and TRBJ2-2, with 11 bases aligning to TRBD1. CDR3 length: 14 residues. V lost 6 bases to trimming and J lost 8 bases; unmatched junction nucleotides: 5. Germline loops: CDR1 SEHNR, CDR2 FQNEAQ (reference sequence). DNA of the CDR3: TGTGCCAGCAGGCGGACAGGGGGCATAGGGGAGCTGTTTTTT. This codes for CASRRTGGIGELFF.

The genes are TRBV5-1 and TRBJ1-1, with TRBD1 matching over 7 bases. The V and J ends lost 5 bases and 1 base, in that order; junction bases with no gene match: 8. This CDR3 has 15 residues. The germline V gene has CDR1 SGHRS and CDR2 YFSETQ. CDR3 in amino acids: CASRPWDSPNTEAFF. The CDR3 DNA sequence: TGCGCCAGCAGGCCATGGGACAGCCCGAACACTGAAGCTTTCTTT.

CDR3 amino acids: CASSFSVNQPQHF. In nucleotides, the CDR3 is TGTGCCAGCAGTTTTTCGGTCAATCAGCCCCAGCATTTT. The rearrangement joins TRBV28 to TRBJ1-5; D is uncertain. The CDR3 runs 13 residues. CDR1 and CDR2 (germline): MDHEN, SYDVKM. V was trimmed by 3 bases and J by 3 bases, leaving 6 bases between them.

This clone was seen only a few times. The V call is TRBV9, the J call TRBJ2-2, with a weak D call TRBD1 (6 bases). Germline lookup yields CDR1 SGDLS and CDR2 YYNGEE. V was clipped by 4 bases and J by 3 bases, with 22 bases between them. The CDR3 extends over 18 amino acids. Written as DNA, the CDR3 is TGTGCCAGCAGCTCAGAGGGGACACGGGGCTCTCACACCGGGGAGCTGTTTTTT. Translating gives CASSSEGTRGSHTGELFF.

V is TRBV7-2 and J is TRBJ1-6; D is uncertain. The CDR3 sequence is 17 residues long. V gave up 5 bases and J gave up 8 bases, with 22 bases separating them. Germline V CDR1 and CDR2: SGHTA, FQGNSA. The CDR3 sequence: CASSPVGRAALDSPLHF. CDR3 nucleotide sequence: TGTGCCAGCAGCCCTGTCGGGAGGGCGGCTCTCGATTCACCCCTCCACTTT. The whole variable domain, remainder taken from reference TRBV7-2 and TRBJ1-6, is GAGVSQSPSNKVTEKGKDVELRCDPISGHTALYWYRQSLGQGLEFLIYFQGNSAPDKSGLPSDRFSAERTGGSVSTLTIQRTQQEDSAVYLCASSPVGRAALDSPLHFGNGTRLTVT.

This chain joins TRBV6-5 and TRBJ1-2, with 9 bases fitting TRBD1. The CDR3 extends over 15 amino acids. Germline V gene lookup returns CDR1 MNHEY and CDR2 SVGAGI. Trimming cost V 2 bases and J 5 bases; bases outside gene matches: 6. CDR3 loop: CASSYGWTGAYGYTF. Written as DNA, the CDR3 is TGTGCCAGCAGTTACGGGTGGACAGGGGCTTATGGCTACACCTTC.

V gene TRBV19 combines with J gene TRBJ1-1; D is uncertain. The CDR3 covers 14 residues. Germline V gene sequence: CDR1 LNHDA, CDR2 SQIVND (reference sequence). Trimming shortened V by 3 bases and J by 1 base, and 9 bases separated the two germline ends. The CDR3 region is CASSINGENTEAFF. CDR3 coding DNA: TGTGCCAGTAGTATCAACGGAGAGAACACTGAAGCTTTCTTT.

V and J are TRBV19 and TRBJ1-4; TRBD1 aligns across 8 bases. The CDR3 totals 15 residues. With V trimmed by 3 bases and J by 5 bases, 5 bases remained unmatched. Germline V gene sequence: CDR1 LNHDA, CDR2 SQIVND (reference sequence). The CDR3 DNA is TGTGCCAGTAGTATCCCCGGGACAGGCAATGAAAAACTGTTTTTT. This encodes CASSIPGTGNEKLFF.

V and J are TRBV5-1 and TRBJ1-2; 7 bases agree with TRBD1. V was clipped by 4 bases and J by 4 bases; unmatched bases: 10. The CDR3 sequence is 15 residues long. Germline V gene sequence: CDR1 SGHRS, CDR2 YFSETQ. CDR3: CASSLTGTVGYGYTF. The CDR3 nucleotides read TGCGCCAGCAGCCTTACCGGGACAGTGGGCTATGGCTACACCTTC.

The chain is built from TRBV7-3 and TRBJ1-1; possibly TRBD1 for D (5 bases). CDR3 length: 16 residues. The germline V gene encodes CDR1 SGHTA and CDR2 FQGTGA. V lost 5 bases and J 4 bases, leaving 20 bases between the germline ends. The CDR3 nucleotides are TGTGCCAGCAGCCCCCCTGGCCCAGCGGGGGGCACTGAAGCTTTCTTT. Its protein is CASSPPGPAGGTEAFF.

The chain recombines TRBV7-3 with TRBJ1-1; 9 positions match TRBD1. With 2 bases clipped from V and 2 bases from J, the junction kept 6 bases outside the gene matches. The CDR3 loop spans 16 amino acids. Germline V gene sequence: CDR1 SGHTA, CDR2 FQGTGA. CDR3 protein: CASSLLAGQGNTEAFF. CDR3 in DNA: TGTGCCAGCAGCTTATTAGCGGGACAGGGAAACACTGAAGCTTTCTTT. The variable domain in full, completed from reference TRBV7-3 and TRBJ1-1, reads GAGVSQTPSNKVTEKGKYVELRCDPISGHTALYWYRQSLGQGPEFLIYFQGTGAADDSGLPNDRFFAVRPEGSVSTLKIQRTERGDSAVYLCASSLLAGQGNTEAFFGQGTRLTVV.

The chain employs TRBV20-1 and TRBJ2-3; the D gene is possibly TRBD2 (5 bases). V gave up 8 bases and J gave up 3 bases, with 6 bases separating them. This CDR3 has 10 amino acids. Looked up from germline, CDR1 is DFQATT and CDR2 is SNEGSKA (reference sequence). CDR3 sequence (DNA): TGCAGTCTAGCTACAGATACGCAGTATTTT. Its translation: CSLATDTQYF.

The chain recombines TRBV11-2 with TRBJ1-2, with a tentative D call TRBD1 (6 bases). V dropped 0 bases and J dropped 6 bases, with 11 bases sitting between them. The germline gives CDR1 SGHAT, CDR2 FQNNGV. The CDR3 has 14 residues. The CDR3 DNA sequence: TGTGCCAGCAGCTTAGATGTAGCAGGGGATGGCTACACCTTC. Its translation is CASSLDVAGDGYTF.

V gene TRBV4-2 combines with J gene TRBJ1-2; 8 bases map to TRBD1. The J segment lost 0 bases and the V segment lost 1 base, leaving 7 bases of the junction unmatched. CDR1 and CDR2 (germline): LGHNA, YNFKEQ. The CDR3 consists of 17 residues. CDR3 nucleotide sequence: TGTGCCAGCAGCCAAGGGACAGGGACCGAAGCTAACTATGGCTACACCTTC. This translates into CASSQGTGTEANYGYTF.

This clone was counted between two and nine times. This sequence joins TRBV30 and TRBJ1-2; 11 bases are shared with TRBD1. This CDR3 comprises 14 residues. Germline CDR1 GTSNPN, CDR2 SVGIG (reference sequence). V shed 3 bases, J shed 8 bases, and the junction held 8 bases outside the gene matches. CDR3 amino acids: CAWRQDRGLWGYTF. The CDR3 region has the DNA TGTGCCTGGAGACAGGACAGGGGGCTTTGGGGCTACACCTTC.

The chain links TRBV11-3 to TRBJ1-1, with 9 bases identical to TRBD1. CDR3 length: 15 residues. After removal of 1 base from V and 4 bases from J, the junction contained 4 bases not matched to a gene. Germline V gene sequence: CDR1 SGHNT, CDR2 YENEEA. This chain's CDR3 is CASSLGTGDSTEAFF. CDR3 in DNA: TGTGCCAGCAGCTTAGGGACAGGGGATAGCACTGAAGCTTTCTTT.